This T cell receptor beta chain was identified during a study of blood T cell repertoires in COVID-19. The wider study: COVID-19 samples, acute and convalescent, were from the United States, Italy and Spain. PBMCs, B-cell-depleted T cells, or T cells were the source of the cDNA or gDNA that made up the material.

J was trimmed by 3 bases and V by 8 bases; bases with no gene match: 7. CDR1 and CDR2 (germline): SNHLY, FYNNEI. This CDR3 has 13 residues. Per the authors' pipeline: Reference gene primers were amplified, and this amplification served to estimate nucleated cell counts. The table came from immunoSEQ multiplex PCR; TCRdb's copy has only in-frame clones and leaves some out. V and J calls and clone size follow that table, whereas D and trimming were derived from the DNA. The sample shows about 160,000 clones, about 86% of them seen only once. The sequenced sample consisted of peripheral blood. The TCR sequence derives from a man between 65 and 80 years old with acute or convalescent COVID-19. The rearrangement joins TRBV2 to TRBJ2-7, with 7 positions matching TRBD1. This CDR3 reads CASGLDRSYEQYF. DNA for the CDR3: TGTGCCAGCGGGCTGGACAGGAGCTACGAGCAGTACTTC. The full variable domain, completed using reference TRBV2 and TRBJ2-7, is EPEVTQTPSHQVTQMGQEVILRCVPISNHLYFYWYRQILGQKVEFLVSFYNNEISEKSEIFDDQFSVERPDGSNFTLKIRSTKLEDSAMYFCASGLDRSYEQYFGPGTRLTVT.